The present TCR beta chain was sequenced within a study of PD-L1 blockade in urothelial cancer. Study background: Males with urothelial cancer arising in the bladder constituted about 85% of the roughly 30 patients. Before enrollment, 0 to 3 chemotherapy regimens had been given to patients.

From germline, CDR1 is MDHEN and CDR2 SYDVKM. J lost 8 bases, V lost 0 bases, and 5 bases had no gene match. This CDR3 contains 14 residues. Synthetic TCR analog templates were spiked into each PCR. Sequencing used immunoSEQ multiplex PCR; TCRdb keeps in-frame clones, though not all of them. Of fewer than 100,000 clones in the sample, around four fifths were seen once. Time point described: pretreatment peripheral blood. This sequence was found in a man aged 35 to 55 with urothelial cancer. The chain employs TRBV28 and TRBJ1-1; TRBD1 matches at 8 bases. Sample: PBMCs, taken around atezolizumab (anti-PD-L1) treatment. The CDR3 loop reads CASSLWQGAQEAFF. The CDR3 nucleotides are TGTGCCAGCAGTTTATGGCAGGGGGCGCAGGAAGCTTTCTTT.